A single sample gave rise to the 9 T cell receptor beta chains below, sequenced in a study of blood T cell repertoires in COVID-19. Some clones are missing from TCRdb's copy, which holds only in-frame ones; the method was immunoSEQ multiplex PCR. This sample carries about 100,000 clones, just under 85% of them seen once, and the ten largest clones take about an eighth. Source material: peripheral blood. These receptors originate from a man in his fifties with active or convalescent COVID-19.

The chain carries TRBV9 and TRBJ2-3; 8 bases match TRBD2. This CDR3 is 15 amino acids long. Germline loops: CDR1 SGDLS, CDR2 YYNGEE. Germline trimming cut 5 bases from V and 11 bases from J; bases unmatched to any gene: 16. CDR3 residues: CASSPQAGASGVQYF. CDR3 DNA: TGTGCCAGCAGTCCCCAAGCGGGAGCGTCAGGGGTGCAGTATTTT.

This sequence joins TRBV2 and TRBJ1-2, with a weak D call TRBD1 (6 bases). The CDR3 has 15 residues. CDR1 and CDR2 (germline): SNHLY, FYNNEI. V lost 6 bases, J lost 4 bases, and 18 bases lay in between. The CDR3 coding sequence is TGTGCCAGCAGCGACAGACAGGAGTTGAGCTATGGCTACACCTTC. It encodes CASSDRQELSYGYTF.

The chain couples TRBV7-8 to TRBJ2-3; perhaps TRBD2 as D (6 bases). V lost 5 bases to trimming and J lost 4 bases, with 22 bases between them. Germline V gene sequence: CDR1 SGHVS, CDR2 FQNEAQ. The CDR3 runs to 17 residues. For the CDR3, the DNA is TGTGCCAGCAGCCTCACGCCGGGACTCCGAGGGCCAGATACGCAGTATTTT. As protein: CASSLTPGLRGPDTQYF.

Note on this clone: This same CDR3 is encoded by further DNA sequences in the sample. The V and J genes are TRBV27 and TRBJ1-1; maybe TRBD1 (6 bases). Germline V lookup: CDR1 MNHEY, CDR2 SMNVEV (reference sequence). V lost 10 bases to trimming and J lost 1 base, with 10 bases between them. The CDR3 sequence is 12 residues long. As DNA, the CDR3 is TGTGCCACCCAACAGGGGAACACTGAAGCTTTCTTT. This translates into CATQQGNTEAFF.

Relative to its sample, this clone is medium-sized. The J gene is TRBJ2-7, the V gene TRBV4-2, with TRBD2 matching over 7 bases. Germline values: CDR1 LGHNA, CDR2 YNFKEQ. V gave up 0 bases and J gave up 7 bases; unmatched junction bases: 9. This CDR3 is built from 15 residues. The CDR3 DNA is TGTGCCAGCAGCCAAGAAGAGGCGGGAGTGAGTGAGCAGTACTTC. Translation gives CASSQEEAGVSEQYF.

The chain is built from TRBV30 and TRBJ1-4; D is undetermined. The germline V gene encodes CDR1 GTSNPN and CDR2 SVGIG (reference sequence). V lost 0 bases to trimming and J lost 2 bases, with 4 bases between them. The CDR3 runs 13 residues. The CDR3 spells CAWSVQTNEKLFF. CDR3 sequence (DNA): TGTGCCTGGAGTGTACAGACTAATGAAAAACTGTTTTTT.

CDR3: CSVWKEGQRYEQYF. CDR3 DNA sequence: TGCAGCGTCTGGAAGGAGGGCCAGCGTTACGAGCAGTACTTC. This chain links TRBV29-1 with TRBJ2-7; possibly TRBD2 for D (6 bases). The V gene lost 6 bases and the J gene lost 4 bases, with 19 bases spanning the gap. This CDR3 comprises 14 residues. Germline V gives CDR1 SQVTM, CDR2 ANQGSEA.

V and J are TRBV10-3 and TRBJ2-7; weak D call: TRBD2 (6 bases). Trimming shortened V by 6 bases and J by 7 bases, and 16 bases separated the two germline ends. The germline CDR1 and CDR2 sequences are ENHRY and SYGVKD. The length of the CDR3 is 13 residues. For the CDR3, the DNA is TGTGCCATCAGGATGGATAGAGGAGGGGAGCAGTACTTC. Its translation is CAIRMDRGGEQYF.

This clone was counted only a few times. The V gene is TRBV21-1, the J gene TRBJ2-3; TRBD2 was called by the table and not checked on the DNA. TRBV21-1 is labeled a pseudogene. CDR3 length: 22 residues. The CDR3 region is CASSKAKWSPGRTSGRADTQYF. CDR3 coding DNA: TGTGCCAGCAGCAAAGCGAAGTGGAGCCCCGGCAGGACTAGCGGGAGGGCAGATACGCAGTATTTT.